The rows below give T cell receptor beta chains drawn from one sample of a study of blood T cell repertoires in COVID-19. Assay used: immunoSEQ multiplex PCR; TCRdb lists only in-frame clones, some missing. The sample includes over 85,000 clones, 70% to 90% of them seen just once. The sequenced material came from peripheral blood. The receptor set was obtained from a man between 65 and 85 years old with acute or convalescent COVID-19. The CDR3 runs from the conserved cysteine through the conserved F or W. The D gene is left open where the match is weak. Size is stated for part of the rows, as once, few or many counts, or as a class when the clone is expanded.

abundance	v_gene	j_gene	d_gene	CDR3nt	CDR3aa
.	TRBV29-1	TRBJ1-2	.	TGCAGCGTTGAAACCGGGGGAGGGGGCTACACCTTC	CSVETGGGGYTF
.	TRBV5-6	TRBJ2-7	.	TGTGCCAGCAGCTCAGGGCCAACCTACGAGCAGTACTTC	CASSSGPTYEQYF
.	TRBV12-5	TRBJ2-2	TRBD2	TGTGCTAGTGGTCTCTCGGGACTAGCGGGCACCGGGGAGCTGTTTTTT	CASGLSGLAGTGELFF
.	TRBV5-1	TRBJ1-4	TRBD1	TGCGCCAGCAGACTTCCAGGGGGGCGCGGTGAAAAACTGTTTTTT	CASRLPGGRGEKLFF
once	TRBV25-1	TRBJ2-7	.	TGTGCCAGCACCTACCAGGGCTCCGAGCAGTACTTC	CASTYQGSEQYF
few	TRBV15	TRBJ2-2	TRBD1	TGTGCCACCAGAGCCGACTGGGGGACAGCAACCGGGGAGCTGTTTTTT	CATRADWGTATGELFF
.	TRBV6-5	TRBJ1-4	.	TGTGCCAGCAGTTACGGCGAAAAACTGTTTTTT	CASSYGEKLFF
once	TRBV19	TRBJ1-2	TRBD1	TGTGCCAGTAGCCCTGGACAGGGCGACTATAGGATTGGCTACACCTTC	CASSPGQGDYRIGYTF
.	TRBV5-1	TRBJ1-1	.	TGCGCCAGCAGCACAACAGGGATGAACACTGAAGCTTTCTTT	CASSTTGMNTEAFF
.	TRBV7-9	TRBJ1-4	.	TGTGCCAGCAGCCTGGGGGGAGATAATGAAAAACTGTTTTTT	CASSLGGDNEKLFF
.	TRBV5-4	TRBJ2-7	.	TGTGCCAGCAGCTTGACCAACGGAGGGTACGAGCAGTACTTC	CASSLTNGGYEQYF
.	TRBV7-8	TRBJ2-3	.	TGTGCCAGCAGCTTAGCGCCTCGGTCGGGAGATACGCAGTATTTT	CASSLAPRSGDTQYF
.	TRBV30	TRBJ1-2	TRBD1	TGTGCCTGGAGTCGGGACAGGGGATCCCACTTC	CAWSRDRGSHF
.	TRBV19	TRBJ1-2	.	TGTGCCAGTAGCCGGGGTAGTCATAACTATGGCTACACCTTC	CASSRGSHNYGYTF
.	TRBV6-5	TRBJ2-7	TRBD1	TGTGCCAGCAGACTCACAGGGGACAGAAACTACGAGCAGTACTTC	CASRLTGDRNYEQYF
.	TRBV29-1	TRBJ1-2	.	TGCAGCGGATCTGACGGGACAAACTATGGCTACACCTTC	CSGSDGTNYGYTF
.	TRBV5-4	TRBJ2-2	.	TGTGCCAGCAGGGGGGACTCCCTTTGGGACGGGGAGCTGTTTTTT	CASRGDSLWDGELFF
.	TRBV3-1/TRBV3-2	TRBJ2-5	TRBD1	TGTGCCAGCAGCCCCAGGGGGCAAGAGACCCAGTACTTC	CASSPRGQETQYF
.	TRBV6-5	TRBJ1-4	.	TGTGCCAGCAGTTACAATCCTGATGAAAAACTGTTTTTT	CASSYNPDEKLFF
.	TRBV7-9	TRBJ1-1	.	TGTGCCAGCAGCTTATCCGTGCCGGGGGACACTGAAGCTTTCTTT	CASSLSVPGDTEAFF
.	TRBV21-1	TRBJ1-3	.	TGTGCCAGCAGCAAAGGCGGATGCTCTGGAAACACCATATATTTT	CASSKGGCSGNTIYF
few	TRBV3-1/TRBV3-2	TRBJ1-1	TRBD1	TGTGCCAGCAGCCCAAAACCTACAGGGGCCACTGAAGCTTTCTTT	CASSPKPTGATEAFF
.	TRBV7-2	TRBJ1-1	.	TGTGCCAGCAGCTTGGCCAGTTTGAACACTGAAGCTTTCTTT	CASSLASLNTEAFF
.	TRBV3-1/TRBV3-2	TRBJ2-1	.	TGTGCCAGCAGCCTCTTTGTTTCCAATGAGCAGTTCTTC	CASSLFVSNEQFF
.	TRBV19	TRBJ2-1	TRBD2	TGTGCCAGTAGCGCGCTAGCGGGGGGGAATGAGCAGTTCTTC	CASSALAGGNEQFF
.	TRBV10-1	TRBJ1-1	.	TGCGCCAGCCGGGAGGGGCGATGGACTGAAGCTTTCTTT	CASREGRWTEAFF
.	TRBV27	TRBJ1-6	.	TGTGCCAGCAGTTCCGGGATTTCCTATAATTCACCCCTCCACTTT	CASSSGISYNSPLHF
.	TRBV5-1	TRBJ1-3	TRBD1	TGCGCCAGCAGCCCAAGGACAGGGGGCTTTGGAAACACCATATATTTT	CASSPRTGGFGNTIYF
.	TRBV6-5	TRBJ2-1	TRBD1	TGTGCCAGCGCTACCCCCGGGACAGGGTTCAATGAGCAGTTCTTC	CASATPGTGFNEQFF
once	TRBV5-1	TRBJ2-7	TRBD2	TGCGCCAGCAGCTTAGGACTAGCGGGGTACTACGAGCAGTACTTC	CASSLGLAGYYEQYF
.	TRBV7-9	TRBJ1-2	.	TGTGCCAGCAGCCTATTACGCACCACGGGGGGCTACACCTTC	CASSLLRTTGGYTF
.	TRBV28	TRBJ1-2	.	TGTGCCAGCAGATTTGCGACAGGCACTTCTGGCGGCTACACCTTC	CASRFATGTSGGYTF
.	TRBV2	TRBJ2-5	TRBD1	TGTGCCAGCAACACGGACAGGGGGCGCGTAAAGACCCAGTACTTC	CASNTDRGRVKTQYF
.	TRBV5-4	TRBJ2-3	TRBD1	TGTGCCAGCAGTCCCGGGGGGACAGGGTCGGATACGCAGTATTTT	CASSPGGTGSDTQYF
.	TRBV14	TRBJ1-1	.	TGTGCCAGCAGCCAATGGAGGGAGATAGAAACTGAAGCTTTCTTT	CASSQWREIETEAFF
.	TRBV29-1	TRBJ1-5	.	TGCAGCGTTGGTACATATAATCAGCCCCAGCATTTT	CSVGTYNQPQHF
.	TRBV18	TRBJ1-1	TRBD1	TGTGCCAGCTCACTTGGGACAGGTGGGACTGAAGCTTTCTTT	CASSLGTGGTEAFF
.	TRBV6-6	TRBJ2-2	TRBD1	TGTGCCAGCAGTCCACGGACAGGAGACACCGGGGAGCTGTTTTTT	CASSPRTGDTGELFF
.	TRBV9	TRBJ1-1	.	TGTGCCAGCAGCGTAGAACAGGGGAACACTGAAGCTTTCTTT	CASSVEQGNTEAFF
.	TRBV7-8	TRBJ2-2	TRBD1	TGTGCCAGCAGCTTAGGGACAGGGATAAACACCGGGGAGCTGTTTTTT	CASSLGTGINTGELFF
once	TRBV6-6	TRBJ1-5	TRBD1	TGTGCCAGCAGTCACAGGACAGGGGATCAGCCCCAGCATTTT	CASSHRTGDQPQHF
.	TRBV5-1	TRBJ1-6	.	TGCGCCAGTAGTGCCGGGGGGCCCCTCCACTTT	CASSAGGPLHF
.	TRBV28	TRBJ1-3	.	TGTGCCACCACGGCAGCTTGGAGCTCTGGAAACACCATATATTTT	CATTAAWSSGNTIYF
once	TRBV5-4	TRBJ1-2	TRBD1	TGTGCCAGCAGCGCAGACAGGGGAAGAATGGATGGCTACACCTTC	CASSADRGRMDGYTF
once	TRBV5-1	TRBJ1-2	.	TGCGCCAGCAGCTTGGCTGCTCAGGCCTTTTATGGCTACACCTTC	CASSLAAQAFYGYTF
.	TRBV19	TRBJ2-5	.	TGTGCCAGTAGTCTCCAGGGAGGTGAGACCCAGTACTTC	CASSLQGGETQYF
.	TRBV28	TRBJ2-3	TRBD1	TGTGCCAGCAGTCCGGACAGGGGGGTTGGCACAGATACGCAGTATTTT	CASSPDRGVGTDTQYF
.	TRBV6-5	TRBJ1-5	.	TGTGCCAGCAGAACCCAAGACAGGAACAATCAGCCCCAGCATTTT	CASRTQDRNNQPQHF
.	TRBV3-1/TRBV3-2	TRBJ1-1	TRBD1	TGTGCCAGCAGCCAGGAAGGTCAGGGGGCGAACACTGAAGCTTTCTTT	CASSQEGQGANTEAFF
.	TRBV28	TRBJ1-1	.	TGTGCCAGCATTGATTGGGGGGAGGGGTGGAACACTGAAGCTTTCTTT	CASIDWGEGWNTEAFF
.	TRBV7-2	TRBJ1-2	TRBD1	TGTGCCAGCAGCTCGGGACAGCGCCCCTATGGCTACACCTTC	CASSSGQRPYGYTF
once	TRBV11-3	TRBJ2-3	TRBD2	TGTGCCAGCAGCTTATCCACGGGACTAGGGGCAGATACGCAGTATTTT	CASSLSTGLGADTQYF
.	TRBV3-1/TRBV3-2	TRBJ1-1	TRBD1	TGTGCCAGCAGCCAAGCCCTGTTGACAGGGTCTGAAGCTTTCTTT	CASSQALLTGSEAFF
few	TRBV3-1/TRBV3-2	TRBJ1-5	.	TGTGCCAGCAGCCGAGACAGTCAGGGCCAGCCCCAGCATTTT	CASSRDSQGQPQHF
.	TRBV18	TRBJ2-3	TRBD1	TGTGCCAGCTCGACAGGGGGAGATACGCAGTATTTT	CASSTGGDTQYF
.	TRBV2	TRBJ1-5	.	TGTGCCAGCACCAAAGGGGCAGCTAATAAGAATCAGCCCCAGCATTTT	CASTKGAANKNQPQHF
.	TRBV19	TRBJ2-7	.	TGTGCCAGTAGTATGGGTTCGGACACCTCCTACGAGCAGTACTTC	CASSMGSDTSYEQYF
.	TRBV19	TRBJ2-4	.	TGTGCCAGTAGTATACAACAGAATAAAAACATTCAGTACTTC	CASSIQQNKNIQYF
.	TRBV7-8	TRBJ1-2	.	TGTGCCAGCATCCAAGGAGTTGGTATAGGCCCCGACTATGGCTACACCTTC	CASIQGVGIGPDYGYTF
.	TRBV6-5	TRBJ2-1	.	TGTGCCAGCACCCCAGGGGAGTGGTACAATGAGCAGTTCTTC	CASTPGEWYNEQFF